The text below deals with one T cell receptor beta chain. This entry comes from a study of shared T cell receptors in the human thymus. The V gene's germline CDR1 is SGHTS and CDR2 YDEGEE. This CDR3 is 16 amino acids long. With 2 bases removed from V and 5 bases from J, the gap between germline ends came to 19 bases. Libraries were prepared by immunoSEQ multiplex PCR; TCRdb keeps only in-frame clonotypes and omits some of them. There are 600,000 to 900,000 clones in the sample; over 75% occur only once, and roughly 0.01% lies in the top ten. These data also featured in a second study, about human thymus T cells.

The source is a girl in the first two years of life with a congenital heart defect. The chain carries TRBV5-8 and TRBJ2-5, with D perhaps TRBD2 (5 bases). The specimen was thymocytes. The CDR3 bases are TGTGCCAGCAGCTTTAACCCCGTCTTCGGGGTGGAGACCCAGTACTTC. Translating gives CASSFNPVFGVETQYF. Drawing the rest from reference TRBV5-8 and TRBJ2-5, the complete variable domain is EAGVTQSPTHLIKTRGQQATLRCSPISGHTSVYWYQQALGLGLQFLLWYDEGEERNRGNFPPRFSGRQFPNYSSELNVNALELEDSALYLCASSFNPVFGVETQYFGPGTRLLVL.